This T cell receptor (beta chain) comes out of a study of CD8+ T cells in alopecia areata (dated by TCRdb to the late 2010s). A note on the overall study: The treated patients, all with moderate-to-severe alopecia areata, were enrolled in an open-label pilot trial of oral tofacitinib given at 5 to 10 mg twice daily. RNA was obtained with the PAXgene miRNA kit for fixed scalp, the miRNeasy kit for PBMCs, and the RNeasy kit for mouse skin. The SALT score, which quantifies the percentage of affected scalp surface area, was used to measure disease severity in treated patients. In humans, TCRbeta sequencing was performed on scalp tissue and on sorted CD4+ and CD8+ peripheral blood T cells from healthy controls and from patients with patchy or totalis/universalis alopecia areata. Scalp clonality was compared among normal scalp (n=4), patchy alopecia areata scalp (n=8), and alopecia totalis/universalis scalp (n=8). The study used high-throughput TCRbeta sequencing to examine T cell clonal expansion in alopecia areata, in both the C3H/HeJ mouse model and human patients. Biopsies were taken from tofacitinib-treated patients at baseline and again at 4 and 24 weeks into treatment, and several of those patients also had a later scalp biopsy. Tofacitinib was administered for 6 to 18 months, and 6 months of follow-up off drug were then conducted to assess delayed response and recurrence. TCRbeta CDR3 regions were amplified by immunoSEQ multiplex PCR using 35 Vbeta forward and 13 Jbeta reverse primers.

V lost 5 bases and J lost 5 bases; the stretch between them is 19 bases long. The CDR3, cysteine through phenylalanine, is 15 amino acids long. Only CDR3 DNA is held: 45 bases, read in frame from base 1. CDR1 and CDR2 (SEHNR, FQNEAQ) derive from the germline V gene (reference sequence). What the research found in general, with its limitations: Compared with normal scalp, lesional scalp had higher clonality and more expanded CD8+ clones, particularly in alopecia totalis/universalis, a pattern that suggests antigenic drive. Compared with mice, TCR sequences shared between patients were less clear, possibly partly because of HLA diversity across the patient population. Tofacitinib significantly decreased scalp clonality and the number of expanded CD8+ clones among the top 100 scalp clones. Because the treated cohort was small and included a single nonresponder, larger studies are needed to assess links between baseline CD8+ expansion and response. Unlike mouse skin, which is dominated by gammadelta T cells, normal human skin has resident alphabeta T cells that are also sequenced, and this complicates analysis of the scalp TCR repertoire. Many expanded lesional clones persisted in scalp and blood during tofacitinib treatment, which may partly explain relapse after stopping treatment.

Per the publication, the time point label means: 24 weeks on oral tofacitinib. What the treatment or condition label conveys for this sample: oral pan-JAK inhibitor, 5-10 mg twice daily. Peripheral blood and lesional scalp punch biopsies were obtained from patients with alopecia areata. After PBMCs were isolated by density centrifugation and stained for CD3, CD4 and CD8, a FACSAria was used to sort CD4+ and CD8+ T cells. Libraries came from the immunoSEQ multiplex PCR assay. For TCR sequencing, RNA was extracted from every sample and reverse transcribed into cDNA to serve as template. First-strand cDNA was synthesized with SuperScript III using a 2:1 mix of oligo-dT and random hexamers. A synthetic immune receptor repertoire was used to assess amplification bias, and residual bias was removed computationally. The study's processing was this. Raw reads were preprocessed to remove errors, and CDR3 was defined by IMGT conventions from the conserved cysteine to phenylalanine. Clonality was computed as 1 minus the Shannon entropy, with the entropy normalized by log2 of the number of productive unique TCRs. Whether scalp clones were CD4 or CD8 was inferred by matching scalp TCRbeta sequences against CD4 and CD8 repertoires sorted from blood. The immuneACCESS repertoire file appears here via TCRdb, limited to in-frame rearrangements. These files lack a portion of the clones; in checked studies, under half of the deficit traces to unresolved V genes, and the cause of the others is not known. The V and J calls and clone size are taken from that table; D and trimming were inferred from the DNA. In this sample the table shows 80,000 to 95,000 clones, about 44% of which occur a single time. The ten most abundant clones make up 18% of the sample.

This clone was found a few times. Its specific antigen is unknown. Qualities for individual bases were not recorded, and no much larger clone is one base off. The rearrangement joined TRBV7-9 to TRBJ2-7; D gene: possibly TRBD2, on 5 matching bases. The sample in question was CD8+ T cells sorted from blood, obtained at week 24, from a patient treated with tofacitinib. The TCR originated in a human donor with alopecia areata. CDR3 sequence: CASSPEIVGLHEQYF. The DNA sequence follows: TGTGCCAGCAGCCCAGAGATAGTAGGACTCCACGAGCAGTACTTC. With all but the CDR3 taken from the reference TRBV7-9 and TRBJ2-7 genes, the full variable domain is: DTGVSQNPRHKITKRGQNVTFRCDPISEHNRLYWYRQTLGQGPEFLTYFQNEAQLEKSRLLSDRFSAERPKGSFSTLEIQRTEQGDSAMYLCASSPEIVGLHEQYFGPGTRLTVT.